The present T cell receptor (beta chain) was sequenced within a study of T cell responses to AZD1222 COVID-19 vaccine. Overall study findings and caveats: Females made up more of the donors, who were largely white British, and clonal diversity may have come out too low.

Concerning this clone itself: Antigen: not known.

Clones were read by immunoSEQ multiplex PCR, and TCRdb kept only the in-frame ones, dropping some. The table records about 64,000 clones, 80% to 95% of them present only once. The CDR3 is made up of 13 amino acids. CDR1 and CDR2 (germline): MDHEN, SYDVKM. Trimming took 9 bases from V and 9 from J; bases not matched to a gene: 8. The sample here was peripheral blood, taken 28 days after the second dose of the MenACWY control vaccine. The chain has TRBV28 and TRBJ1-6, with 7 bases that match TRBD1. This clonotype originated in an adult who received the MenACWY meningococcal vaccine as a control. The CDR3 DNA reads as TGTGCCAGTTTAAACAGGGGTGGTTCACCCCTCCACTTT. Encoded protein: CASLNRGGSPLHF.